The source of this TCR beta chain is a study of shared clonotypes between healthy human individuals. The test was conducted at deep level. Sequenced by immunoSEQ multiplex PCR; TCRdb stores in-frame clones only, minus some. Of millions of clones in the sample, under 95% are singletons; the top ten hold 1.7%. For this clone: Its target is unknown.

Terminally differentiated effector memory CD45RA+ cells were left out of the naive CD8 fraction, which was CD45RO-negative and positively selected for CCR7. Study findings and constraints: It was the few donors that limited the genetic and exposure-history diversity represented. Shared clonotypes: 4.5% to 6% naive CD4, 3% to 3.5% naive CD8, roughly 2.4% memory CD4, 0.4% to 0.45% memory CD8.

The sample consisted of naive CD8+ T cells from PBMCs. This TCR came from a man between 18 and 29 years old in good health. Some clones in this sample may be carry-over from other donors' samples.

CDR3 nucleotide sequence: TGTGCCAGCAGCTTCTTAACTCCGGGACAGGCGTACGATGGCTACACCTTC. Protein product: CASSFLTPGQAYDGYTF. V is TRBV7-9 and J is TRBJ1-2; 8 nucleotides agree with TRBD1. With V trimmed by 3 bases and J by 6 bases, 15 bases remained unmatched. CDR3 size: 17 residues. Germline V lookup: CDR1 SEHNR, CDR2 FQNEAQ (reference sequence). Variable domain in full (rest from reference TRBV7-9 and TRBJ1-2): DTGVSQNPRHKITKRGQNVTFRCDPISEHNRLYWYRQTLGQGPEFLTYFQNEAQLEKSRLLSDRFSAERPKGSFSTLEIQRTEQGDSAMYLCASSFLTPGQAYDGYTFGSGTRLTVV.